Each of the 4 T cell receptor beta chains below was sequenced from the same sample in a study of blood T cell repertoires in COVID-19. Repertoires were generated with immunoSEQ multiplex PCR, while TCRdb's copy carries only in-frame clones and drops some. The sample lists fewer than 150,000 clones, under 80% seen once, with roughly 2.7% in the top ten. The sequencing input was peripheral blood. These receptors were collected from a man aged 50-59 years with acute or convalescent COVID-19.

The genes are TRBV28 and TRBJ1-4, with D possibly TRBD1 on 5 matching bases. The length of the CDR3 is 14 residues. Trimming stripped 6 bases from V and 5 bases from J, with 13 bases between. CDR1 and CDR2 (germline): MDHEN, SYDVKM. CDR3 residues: CASSKRQGNEKLFF. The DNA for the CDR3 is TGTGCCAGCAGCAAAAGGCAGGGAAATGAAAAACTGTTTTTT. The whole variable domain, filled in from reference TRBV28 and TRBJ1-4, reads DVKVTQSSRYLVKRTGEKVFLECVQDMDHENMFWYRQDPGLGLRLIYFSYDVKMKEKGDIPEGYSVSREKKERFSLILESASTNQTSMYLCASSKRQGNEKLFFGSGTQLSVL.

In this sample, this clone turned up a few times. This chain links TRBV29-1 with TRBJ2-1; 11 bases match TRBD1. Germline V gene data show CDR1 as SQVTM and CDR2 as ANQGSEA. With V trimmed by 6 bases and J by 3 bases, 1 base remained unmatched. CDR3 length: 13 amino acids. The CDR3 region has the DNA TGCAGCGTCGGGACAGGGGGCTACAATGAGCAGTTCTTC. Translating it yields CSVGTGGYNEQFF.

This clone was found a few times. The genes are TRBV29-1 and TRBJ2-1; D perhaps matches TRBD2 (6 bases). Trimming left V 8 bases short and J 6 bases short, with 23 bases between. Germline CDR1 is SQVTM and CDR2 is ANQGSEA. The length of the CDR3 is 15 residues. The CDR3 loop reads CSTEKASALGNEQFF. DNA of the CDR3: TGCAGCACAGAAAAGGCTAGCGCCCTAGGCAATGAGCAGTTCTTC.

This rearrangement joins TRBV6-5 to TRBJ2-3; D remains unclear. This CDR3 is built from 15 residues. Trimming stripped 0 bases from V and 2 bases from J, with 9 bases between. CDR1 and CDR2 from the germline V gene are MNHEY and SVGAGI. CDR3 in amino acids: CASSYSVLPTDTQYF. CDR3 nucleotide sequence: TGTGCCAGCAGTTACTCGGTCCTACCCACAGATACGCAGTATTTT.